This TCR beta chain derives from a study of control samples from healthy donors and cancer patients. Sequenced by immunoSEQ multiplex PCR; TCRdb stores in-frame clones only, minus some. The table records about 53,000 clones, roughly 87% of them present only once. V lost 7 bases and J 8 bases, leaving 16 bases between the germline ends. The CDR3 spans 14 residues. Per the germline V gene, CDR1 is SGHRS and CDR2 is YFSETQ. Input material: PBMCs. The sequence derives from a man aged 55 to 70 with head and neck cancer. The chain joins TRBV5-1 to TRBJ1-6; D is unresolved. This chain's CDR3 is CASRIRAGDSPLHF. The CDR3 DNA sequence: TGCGCCAGCCGTATCCGGGCTGGGGATTCACCCCTCCACTTT.